This section outlines one T cell receptor beta chain sequence together with its context. Per the germline V gene, CDR1 is MNHNS and CDR2 is SASEGT. The CDR3 contains 15 residues. V was cut by 8 bases and J by 1 base, with 17 bases left in between. Only in-frame clones appear in the TCRdb table, and some are missing; sequencing was by immunoSEQ multiplex PCR. The table lists approximately 40,000 clones, 75% to 85% of them singletons, with 3.6% in the top ten. The data were taken from a study of STAT5B mutations in CD4+ large granular lymphocyte leukemia. The overall study: The CDR3 'QG' motif was associated with a particular HLA allele among healthy donors.

What was sequenced was CD4+ T cells from blood buffy coats. This receptor was identified in a human donor in good health. This rearrangement joins TRBV6-1 to TRBJ1-2; no clear D. CDR3 residues: CASVPPTVINYGYTF. Written as DNA, the CDR3 is TGTGCCAGCGTCCCCCCGACGGTTATTAACTATGGCTACACCTTC.